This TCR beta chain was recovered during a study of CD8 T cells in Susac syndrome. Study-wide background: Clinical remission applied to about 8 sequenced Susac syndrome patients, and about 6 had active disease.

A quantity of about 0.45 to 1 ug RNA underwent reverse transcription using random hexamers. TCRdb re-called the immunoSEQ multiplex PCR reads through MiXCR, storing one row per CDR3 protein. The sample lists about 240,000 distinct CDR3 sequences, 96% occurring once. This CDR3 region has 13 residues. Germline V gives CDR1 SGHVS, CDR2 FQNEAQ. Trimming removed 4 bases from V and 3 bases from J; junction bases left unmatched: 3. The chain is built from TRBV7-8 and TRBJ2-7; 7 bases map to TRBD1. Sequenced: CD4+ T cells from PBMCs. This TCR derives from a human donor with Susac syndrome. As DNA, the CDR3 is TGTGCCAGCAGCTCAGGACAGGACTACGAGCAGTACTTC. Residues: CASSSGQDYEQYF.